Each of the 18 T cell receptor beta chains below was sequenced from the same sample in a study of cytomegalovirus exposure and HLA in healthy donors. This PCR relied on a set of 60 Vbeta primers and 13 Jbeta primers. This table comes from immunoSEQ multiplex PCR, and its TCRdb copy is limited to in-frame clones, with some not included. Counted here are roughly 100,000 clones, approximately 70% occurring once; the ten biggest clones make up less than 0.95%. The sequencing sample was made of PBMCs. Every receptor here comes from a boy younger than 18 in good health and CMV-seronegative.

The chain employs TRBV11-2 and TRBJ2-1, with 7 bases fitting TRBD1. Germline CDR1 is SGHAT and CDR2 is FQNNGV. The CDR3 has 13 amino acids. The ends lost 3 bases at V and 5 bases at J; junction bases unmatched: 1. CDR3 sequence reads: CASSFDRDNEQFF. The CDR3 DNA sequence: TGTGCCAGCAGCTTTGACAGGGACAATGAGCAGTTCTTC.

The J gene is TRBJ2-1, the V gene TRBV5-1; possibly TRBD2 for D (5 bases). CDR3 size: 16 residues. Germline-derived CDR1 and CDR2 are SGHRS and YFSETQ. The V end was cut by 4 bases, the J end by 6 bases, with 20 bases between. The CDR3 nucleotides are TGCGCCAGCAGCCCCCCGGGGAAGGCCCCGATCAATGAGCAGTTCTTC. Its protein product is CASSPPGKAPINEQFF.

This clone was counted a single time. This rearrangement joins TRBV7-3 to TRBJ1-1; TRBD1 agrees at 9 bases. After removal of 5 bases from V and 4 bases from J, the junction contained 2 bases not matched to a gene. This CDR3 contains 13 residues. The V gene's germline CDR1 is SGHTA and CDR2 FQGTGA. CDR3 sequence reads: CASSAQGATEAFF. Written as DNA, the CDR3 is TGTGCCAGCAGCGCACAGGGGGCCACTGAAGCTTTCTTT. The entire variable domain, with the rest obtained from reference TRBV7-3 and TRBJ1-1, is as follows: GAGVSQTPSNKVTEKGKYVELRCDPISGHTALYWYRQSLGQGPEFLIYFQGTGAADDSGLPNDRFFAVRPEGSVSTLKIQRTERGDSAVYLCASSAQGATEAFFGQGTRLTVV.

With regard to this clone: The CDR3 does not end in the conserved phenylalanine or tryptophan, so this is likely a read error. This chain links TRBV30 with TRBJ1-2; tentatively, D is TRBD1 (5 bases). CDR3 length: 17 amino acids. CDR1 and CDR2 from the germline V gene are GTSNPN and SVGIG (reference sequence). Between the trimmed V and J ends, which lost 0 bases and 0 bases, there was a span of 17 bases. CDR3 loop: CAWSVQPGTRSNYGYTV. The CDR3 DNA reads TGTGCCTGGAGTGTACAGCCAGGGACTAGGTCTAACTATGGCTACACCGTC.

This rearrangement joins TRBV9 to TRBJ2-1; 11 nucleotides line up with TRBD2. The CDR3 covers 18 residues. CDR1 is SGDLS and CDR2 is YYNGEE in the germline V gene. V lost 5 bases, J lost 0 bases, and 10 bases stayed unmatched. CDR3 protein: CASSVDLAGGRSYNEQFF. The CDR3 DNA is TGTGCCAGCAGTGTTGATCTAGCGGGAGGTCGCTCCTACAATGAGCAGTTCTTC.

The count of this clone is one. The chain joins TRBV6-1 to TRBJ2-7, with TRBD1 identical over 7 bases. The CDR3 spans 13 residues. In germline, CDR1 is MNHNS, CDR2 SASEGT. V dropped 4 bases and J dropped 3; count of bases not matched to a gene: 3. In nucleotides, the CDR3 is TGTGCCAGCAGTGCCCGGGACAGCTACGAGCAGTACTTC. Amino acid sequence: CASSARDSYEQYF.

This clone has only a few counts. V and J are TRBV4-1 and TRBJ1-5, with D uncertain. The CDR3 runs 13 residues. Trimming stripped 1 base from V and 7 bases from J, with 8 bases between. Germline lookup yields CDR1 MGHRA and CDR2 YSYEKL. CDR3 residues: CASSQVGSQPQHF. The CDR3 DNA sequence: TGCGCCAGCAGCCAAGTGGGGAGCCAGCCCCAGCATTTT.

The chain carries TRBV6-1 and TRBJ2-7, with 8 positions matching TRBD1. Looked up from germline, CDR1 is MNHNS and CDR2 is SASEGT. The CDR3 totals 14 residues. The J segment lost 5 bases and the V segment lost 1 base, leaving 4 bases of the junction unmatched. Written as DNA, the CDR3 is TGTGCCAGCAGTGAAGGGACAGGGAACGACGAGCAGTACTTC. Protein: CASSEGTGNDEQYF.

In regard to this clone: The junction differs from germline at one of its ends, possibly a read error. CDR3 nucleotides: TGTGCCGTGGGAGGGACAGGGGCCTTC. Its translation: CAVGGTGAF. V is TRBV25-1 and J is TRBJ2-7; 10 nucleotides line up with TRBD1. This CDR3 comprises 9 residues. Germline CDR1 and CDR2: MGHDK and SYGVNS.

This clone showed up just a few times. The chain links TRBV15 to TRBJ2-1, with TRBD2 matching over 7 bases. Per the germline V gene, CDR1 is LNHNV and CDR2 is YYDKDF (reference sequence). The length of the CDR3 is 15 residues. J gave up 5 bases and V 3 bases, and 7 bases lay outside the gene matches. The CDR3 nucleotides are TGTGCCACCAGCAGGCAAGCGGGGCAGCACAATGAGCAGTTCTTC. This encodes CATSRQAGQHNEQFF.

V gene TRBV4-3 combines with J gene TRBJ1-1; TRBD1 might be the D (6 bases). Trimming removed 0 bases at V and 3 bases at J, with 17 bases between. Germline lookup yields CDR1 LGHNA and CDR2 YSLEER. The CDR3 has 17 amino acids. CDR3 residues: CASSQDLADRWYTEAFF. The CDR3 DNA sequence: TGCGCCAGCAGCCAAGATCTCGCAGACAGGTGGTACACTGAAGCTTTCTTT.

The chain uses TRBV7-8 and TRBJ1-5; D unresolved. V lost 6 bases and J lost 5, with 17 bases in between. CDR3 length equals 15 residues. Germline CDR1 reads SGHVS; CDR2 reads FQNEAQ. The DNA of the CDR3 is TGTGCCAGCAGACCAGAGGACGGGAAATATCAGCCCCAGCATTTT. Its protein product is CASRPEDGKYQPQHF.

This chain connects TRBV4-1 to TRBJ2-1; weak D call: TRBD2 (5 bases). The CDR3 spans 15 residues. Germline V gene lookup returns CDR1 MGHRA and CDR2 YSYEKL. Deletions cut 2 bases from V and 0 bases from J, with 8 bases between. CDR3 protein: CASSQIASSYNEQFF. The CDR3 DNA reads TGCGCCAGCAGCCAAATAGCGAGCTCCTACAATGAGCAGTTCTTC.

The chain joins TRBV5-1 to TRBJ1-1; unclear D gene. Germline V lookup: CDR1 SGHRS, CDR2 YFSETQ. CDR3 length: 14 amino acids. The V end lost 2 bases, the J end lost 4 bases, and 12 bases lay between the germline ends. DNA of the CDR3: TGCGCCAGCAGCTTAACGAGTAGTAGCACTGAAGCTTTCTTT. It encodes CASSLTSSSTEAFF.

A few counts support this clone. This chain joins TRBV15 and TRBJ2-6, with D uncertain. V gave up 1 base and J gave up 4 bases, with 11 bases separating them. This CDR3 region has 16 residues. Germline-derived CDR1 and CDR2 are LNHNV and YYDKDF (reference sequence). The CDR3 spells CATSRGWATGANVLTF. Here the CDR3 DNA reads TGTGCCACCAGCAGAGGGTGGGCGACAGGGGCCAACGTCCTGACTTTC.

This rearrangement joins TRBV7-3 to TRBJ2-2; 7 bases agree with TRBD1. In germline, CDR1 is SGHTA, CDR2 FQGTGA. The J segment lost 3 bases and the V segment lost 5 bases, leaving 6 bases of the junction unmatched. The CDR3 extends over 15 amino acids. The CDR3 loop is CASSATGEYTGELFF. The CDR3 DNA sequence: TGTGCCAGCAGCGCCACAGGGGAGTACACCGGGGAGCTGTTTTTT.

The chain recombines TRBV5-4 with TRBJ1-6; 8 nucleotides line up with TRBD1. Germline lookup yields CDR1 SGHNT and CDR2 YYREEE (reference sequence). This CDR3 has 13 amino acids. J gave up 4 bases and V 9 bases, and 3 bases lay outside the gene matches. CDR3: CATRQGYNSPLHF. The CDR3 nucleotides read TGTGCCACCAGACAGGGGTATAATTCACCCCTCCACTTT.

The chain joins TRBV5-1 to TRBJ2-1, with 9 bases that match TRBD1. V was clipped by 4 bases and J by 9 bases; unmatched bases: 8. The CDR3 is made up of 14 amino acids. Germline values: CDR1 SGHRS, CDR2 YFSETQ. The chain's CDR3 is CASSPRQGVSEQFF. CDR3 nucleotides: TGCGCCAGCAGCCCCAGACAGGGGGTATCTGAGCAGTTCTTC.